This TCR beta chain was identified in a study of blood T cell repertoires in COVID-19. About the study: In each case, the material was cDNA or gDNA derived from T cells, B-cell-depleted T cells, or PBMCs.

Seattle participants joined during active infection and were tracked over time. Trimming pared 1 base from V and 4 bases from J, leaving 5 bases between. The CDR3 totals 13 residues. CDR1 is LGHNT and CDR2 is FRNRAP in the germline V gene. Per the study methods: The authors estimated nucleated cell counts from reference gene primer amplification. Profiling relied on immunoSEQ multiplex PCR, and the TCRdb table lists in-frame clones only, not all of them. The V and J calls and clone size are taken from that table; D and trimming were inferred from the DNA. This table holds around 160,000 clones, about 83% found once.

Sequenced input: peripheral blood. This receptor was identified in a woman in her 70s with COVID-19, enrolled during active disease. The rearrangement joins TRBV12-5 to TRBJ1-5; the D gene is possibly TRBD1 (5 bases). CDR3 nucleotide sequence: TGTGCTAGTGGTTTGGAGGGGAATCAGCCCCAGCATTTT. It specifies CASGLEGNQPQHF.